The 19 T cell receptor beta chains reported below all come from one sample, sequenced in a study of radiotherapy plus CTLA-4 blockade in lung cancer. Profiling relied on immunoSEQ multiplex PCR, and the TCRdb table lists in-frame clones only, not all of them. Of around 99,000 clones listed, 70% to 90% are singletons. Sequenced material: peripheral blood, taken from a patient treated with radiotherapy plus ipilimumab. The receptor source for this set is a human donor with non-small cell lung cancer that progressed on radiotherapy plus ipilimumab.

The genes are TRBV7-2 and TRBJ2-7; weak D call: TRBD2 (5 bases). The CDR3 totals 17 residues. V lost 6 bases to trimming and J lost 1 base, with 22 bases between them. Germline-derived CDR1 and CDR2 are SGHTA and FQGNSA. The CDR3 region has the DNA TGTGCCAGCAGTCATACCTTGTTAGCGAGATCATCCTACGAGCAGTACTTC. Residues: CASSHTLLARSSYEQYF.

This chain connects TRBV6-6 to TRBJ2-1; 8 bases align to TRBD2. The ends lost 5 bases at V and 7 bases at J; junction bases unmatched: 10. This CDR3 comprises 15 residues. The germline CDR1 and CDR2 sequences are MNHNY and SVGAGI (reference sequence). The CDR3 nucleotides are TGTGCCAGCAGTGATATAGCGGGACGGAAGAATGAGCAGTTCTTC. Amino acids: CASSDIAGRKNEQFF.

This chain connects TRBV5-4 to TRBJ2-2, with 12 nucleotides matching TRBD1. Per the germline V gene, CDR1 is SGHNT and CDR2 is YYREEE (reference sequence). This CDR3 region has 16 residues. J gave up 7 bases and V 1 base, and 5 bases lay outside the gene matches. DNA of the CDR3: TGTGCCAGCAGCTTGTGGGGGACAGGGGGCTTCGGGGAGCTGTTTTTT. Amino acids: CASSLWGTGGFGELFF.

The CDR3 DNA follows: TGTGCCAGCAGTACACTTTGGAGCAATCAGCCCCAGCATTTT. Translating gives CASSTLWSNQPQHF. The chain joins TRBV7-9 to TRBJ1-5, with unresolved D. This CDR3 comprises 14 residues. Germline assignment: CDR1 SEHNR and CDR2 FQNEAQ (reference sequence). V was cut by 6 bases and J by 1 base, with 10 bases left in between.

The V gene is TRBV6-1, the J gene TRBJ2-1; maybe TRBD1 (8 bases). The ends were cut back, 8 bases at V and 5 bases at J, with 19 bases in the middle. The CDR3 extends over 15 amino acids. CDR1 MNHNS and CDR2 SASEGT come from the germline V gene. The CDR3 DNA sequence: TGTGCCAGCTCCTACAGGGGGAGGGCGGACAATGAGCAGTTCTTC. Protein: CASSYRGRADNEQFF.

This chain joins TRBV7-8 and TRBJ1-4; TRBD1 might be the D (5 bases). CDR1 SGHVS and CDR2 FQNEAQ come from the germline V gene. V lost 0 bases and J 5 bases, leaving 10 bases between the germline ends. The length of the CDR3 is 15 residues. This CDR3 reads CASSLAGRGNEKLFF. CDR3 in DNA: TGTGCCAGCAGCTTAGCGGGGCGTGGGAATGAAAAACTGTTTTTT.

This clone showed up just once. This chain connects TRBV29-1 to TRBJ1-4, with TRBD1 as a possible D gene (5 bases). The CDR3 spans 13 residues. Germline V gene lookup returns CDR1 SQVTM and CDR2 ANQGSEA. Trimming shortened V by 5 bases and J by 4 bases, and 11 bases separated the two germline ends. The DNA for the CDR3 is TGCAGCGTTAGACGGGGGAGTAATGAAAAACTGTTTTTT. It specifies CSVRRGSNEKLFF. Variable domain in full (rest from reference TRBV29-1 and TRBJ1-4): SAVISQKPSRDICQRGTSLTIQCQVDSQVTMMFWYRQQPGQSLTLIATANQGSEATYESGFVIDKFPISRPNLTFSTLTVSNMSPEDSSIYLCSVRRGSNEKLFFGSGTQLSVL.

This CDR3 is CASSQVGTLNYGYTF. CDR3 nucleotide sequence: TGCGCCAGCAGCCAAGTCGGCACCCTTAACTATGGCTACACCTTC. The chain has TRBV4-1 and TRBJ1-2, with D hard to call. This CDR3 region has 15 residues. Per the germline V gene, CDR1 is MGHRA and CDR2 is YSYEKL. Trimming shortened V by 1 base and J by 1 base, and 10 bases separated the two germline ends.

This chain connects TRBV19 to TRBJ2-5; 9 bases agree with TRBD2. V lost 5 bases and J lost 4; bases outside the gene matches: 5. This CDR3 has 14 amino acids. CDR1 is LNHDA, CDR2 SQIVND, per germline (reference sequence). The CDR3 bases are TGTGCCAGTAGTCGTAGCGGGAGCAGAGAGACCCAGTACTTC. It encodes CASSRSGSRETQYF.

J is TRBJ1-2 and V is TRBV7-9, with 7 bases aligning to TRBD1. The CDR3 is 12 amino acids. Trimming cost V 5 bases and J 10 bases; bases outside gene matches: 7. Germline CDR1 and CDR2: SEHNR and FQNEAQ (reference sequence). CDR3 sequence: CASSTQGVDYTF. The CDR3 nucleotides are TGTGCCAGCAGCACTCAGGGGGTTGACTACACCTTC.

The chain joins TRBV7-9 to TRBJ2-6; no clear D gene. Trimming left V 5 bases short and J 3 bases short, with 5 bases between. There are 13 residues in the CDR3. Germline CDR1 is SEHNR and CDR2 is FQNEAQ (reference sequence). The CDR3 DNA is TGTGCCAGCAGCGGCGTTGGGGCCAACGTCCTGACTTTC. This sequence encodes CASSGVGANVLTF.

This chain links TRBV6-1 with TRBJ2-5; maybe TRBD1 (6 bases). V was clipped by 0 bases and J by 10 bases, with 15 bases between them. The CDR3 has 14 residues. The germline V gene has CDR1 MNHNS and CDR2 SASEGT. CDR3: CASSEAGALWGQYF. In nucleotides, the CDR3 is TGTGCCAGCAGTGAAGCGGGGGCTTTATGGGGCCAGTACTTC.

V usage is TRBV6-5 and J usage is TRBJ2-7; 9 bases line up with TRBD2. Germline V CDR1 and CDR2: MNHEY, SVGAGI. The CDR3 extends over 16 amino acids. With V trimmed by 3 bases and J by 7 bases, 13 bases remained unmatched. CDR3 nucleotide sequence: TGTGCCAGCAGTTATTCCAGCGGGAGGACCTCCGGGGAGCAGTACTTC. Amino acid sequence: CASSYSSGRTSGEQYF.

The CDR3 protein is CASSVLAGTDTQYF. The CDR3 DNA sequence: TGTGCCAGCAGCGTTCTAGCGGGCACAGATACGCAGTATTTT. The rearrangement links TRBV9 to TRBJ2-3, with 7 bases fitting TRBD2. Germline V gene lookup returns CDR1 SGDLS and CDR2 YYNGEE. After removal of 2 bases from V and 1 base from J, the junction contained 1 base not matched to a gene. The CDR3 has 14 residues.

This clone was seen a single time. The chain uses TRBV5-1 and TRBJ2-1; no reliable D call. Per the germline V gene, CDR1 is SGHRS and CDR2 is YFSETQ. The ends were cut back, 2 bases at V and 6 bases at J, with 15 bases in the middle. This CDR3 is built from 15 residues. CDR3 loop: CASSLMARSGNEQFF. Here the CDR3 DNA reads TGCGCCAGCAGCTTAATGGCGAGGTCGGGCAATGAGCAGTTCTTC.

Comment on this clone: The sample contains more than one DNA sequence encoding this CDR3. This chain connects TRBV5-1 to TRBJ2-1, with 7 bases aligning to TRBD2. This CDR3 has 16 residues. The V gene's germline CDR1 is SGHRS and CDR2 YFSETQ. The V gene end was trimmed by 0 bases and the J gene end by 0 bases; junction bases not matched to a gene: 3. Here the CDR3 reads CASSLAGGSSYNEQFF. In DNA, the CDR3 is TGCGCCAGCAGCTTGGCCGGCGGGAGCTCCTACAATGAGCAGTTCTTC.

The chain couples TRBV5-1 to TRBJ2-7; 9 bases line up with TRBD2. V gave up 2 bases and J gave up 0 bases; unmatched junction bases: 9. The germline V gene encodes CDR1 SGHRS and CDR2 YFSETQ. The CDR3 has 17 residues. Here the CDR3 DNA reads TGCGCCAGCAGCTTTTTCGCTGCGGGAGGGACCTCCTACGAGCAGTACTTC. Its protein is CASSFFAAGGTSYEQYF.

V usage is TRBV19 and J usage is TRBJ1-2; 11 nucleotides line up with TRBD1. The CDR3 is 16 residues long. V dropped 7 bases and J dropped 8; count of bases not matched to a gene: 15. CDR1 and CDR2 (germline): LNHDA, SQIVND (reference sequence). The chain's CDR3 is CASNPLFGQGARGYTF. In DNA form, the CDR3 reads TGTGCCAGTAATCCCCTCTTCGGACAGGGGGCGAGAGGCTACACCTTC.

The V and J genes are TRBV6-5 and TRBJ2-5, with unresolved D. V gave up 6 bases and J gave up 2 bases, with 16 bases separating them. The V gene's germline CDR1 is MNHEY and CDR2 SVGAGI. This CDR3 region has 15 residues. CDR3 nucleotide sequence: TGTGCCAGCAGCTGGCAGAAAGGCAGTCAAGAGACCCAGTACTTC. This encodes CASSWQKGSQETQYF.